The entry below gives a single TCR beta chain sequence along with its context. What it recognizes is unknown. Trimming stripped 6 bases from V and 3 bases from J, with 17 bases between. This CDR3 comprises 15 residues. Germline V CDR1 and CDR2: MDHEN, SYDVKM. The data derive from a study of identical twins. One entry per CDR3 protein, called by TCRdb with MiXCR from the 5' RACE reads. The profile shows roughly 720,000 distinct CDR3 sequences, roughly 18% of them singletons. Whole-study findings and limits: Abundant cord blood beta clonotypes carried fewer insertions; memory repertoires showed none.

This sample also belongs to another study, concerning T cells expressing NK-cell markers. Per that paper: CD3+CD56+NKG2C+, CD3+CD56+NKG2C- and CD3+CD56-NKG2C+ T cells, once sorted, supplied the TCR beta repertoires.

V usage is TRBV28 and J usage is TRBJ2-5, with D perhaps being TRBD1 or TRBD2 (5 bases each). Sample: PBMCs. This sequence originates from a young woman in good health. The CDR3 DNA is TGTGCCAGCAGCTCACCGGGATCAGGGAAAGAGACCCAGTACTTC. This sequence encodes CASSSPGSGKETQYF.